Listed below are T cell receptor beta chains from one sample, sequenced in a study of cytomegalovirus exposure and HLA in healthy donors. Produced via immunoSEQ multiplex PCR; TCRdb's table is partial and in-frame only. The sample has around 98,000 clones, around 67% seen once. The sample taken for sequencing was PBMCs. These receptors came from a man aged 45-60 years in good health and CMV-seronegative. Each CDR3 is given with its conserved first and last residue. The D gene is left open where the match is weak. Some rows mark clone size as missing; the rest say once, few, many or name a class of expanded clone.

size | D | J | length | V | CDR3 | DNA
. | TRBD1 | TRBJ2-6 | 15 | TRBV7-2 | CASSLQPGGLDVLTF | TGTGCCAGCAGCTTACAACCAGGGGGCTTAGACGTCCTGACTTTC
. | TRBD1 | TRBJ1-6 | 15 | TRBV5-1 | CASSPDRAGNSPLHF | TGCGCCAGCAGCCCAGACAGGGCGGGAAATTCACCCCTCCACTTT
. | . | TRBJ1-5 | 15 | TRBV7-2 | CASSPEAGGRQPQHF | TGTGCCAGCAGCCCAGAGGCCGGCGGGCGACAGCCCCAGCATTTT
. | TRBD2 | TRBJ2-7 | 13 | TRBV25-1 | CASRLAGAYEQYF | TGTGCCAGCAGACTAGCGGGAGCCTACGAGCAGTACTTC
few | TRBD2 | TRBJ2-7 | 14 | TRBV2 | CASNGGTSAYEQYF | TGTGCCAGCAACGGGGGGACTAGCGCTTACGAGCAGTACTTC
few | TRBD2 | TRBJ2-1 | 17 | TRBV7-2 | CASSTRTSGSPMNEQFF | TGTGCCAGCAGCACACGGACTAGCGGGAGCCCCATGAATGAGCAGTTCTTC
. | TRBD1 | TRBJ2-5 | 15 | TRBV4-2 | CASSPWTGGGETQYF | TGTGCCAGCAGCCCCTGGACAGGGGGAGGAGAGACCCAGTACTTC
once | . | TRBJ2-4 | 15 | TRBV11-2 | CASSLSGRDGDIQYF | TGTGCCAGCAGCTTAAGCGGCCGGGATGGGGACATTCAGTACTTC
once | . | TRBJ2-3 | 15 | TRBV6-5 | CASSARGRETDTQYF | TGTGCCAGCAGTGCCCGTGGGAGAGAGACAGATACGCAGTATTTT
. | . | TRBJ1-5 | 15 | TRBV5-1 | CASSLAGASNQPQHF | TGCGCCAGCAGCTTGGCAGGGGCGAGCAATCAGCCCCAGCATTTT
. | TRBD1 | TRBJ1-4 | 17 | TRBV27 | CASSTGQGGAANEKLFF | TGTGCCAGCAGTACCGGACAGGGAGGAGCGGCTAATGAAAAACTGTTTTTT
. | . | TRBJ2-3 | 11 | TRBV20-1 | CSARDRRGQYF | TGCAGTGCTAGAGATCGCCGGGGGCAGTATTTT
. | . | TRBJ2-3 | 17 | TRBV7-6 | CASSLATPLEATDTQYF | TGTGCCAGCAGCTTAGCAACTCCCCTTGAAGCCACAGATACGCAGTATTTT
. | TRBD1 | TRBJ2-5 | 16 | TRBV12-5 | CASGLVGQGAGETQYF | TGTGCTAGTGGTTTGGTGGGACAGGGGGCGGGCGAGACCCAGTACTTC
. | TRBD1 | TRBJ1-2 | 15 | TRBV7-9 | CASSSDRGRDYGYTF | TGTGCCAGCAGCTCGGACAGGGGGCGCGACTATGGCTACACCTTC
. | TRBD1 | TRBJ1-2 | 12 | TRBV28 | CASRPGGRGYTF | TGTGCCAGCAGACCAGGGGGTCGTGGCTACACCTTC
once | . | TRBJ2-2 | 17 | TRBV6-8 | CASSYEGGRAQDGELFF | TGTGCCAGCAGTTACGAGGGCGGTCGGGCTCAGGACGGGGAGCTGTTTTTT